This entry lists 23 T cell receptor beta chains sequenced from one sample in a study of T cells expressing NK-cell markers. TCRdb re-called the 5' RACE reads and catalogs CDR3 proteins one per entry, DNA excluded. Its listing shows roughly 380,000 distinct CDR3 sequences. Sequencing was performed on blood T cells: a sorted CD56 or NKG2C T cell subset, CD4+ or CD8+ T cells, or bulk PBMC T cells (not recorded which). These receptors all stem from a man aged 18-69 years in good health.

The CDR3 is CASSPPAYGYTF. This chain connects TRBV7-9 to TRBJ1-2; TCRdb's D call of TRBD1 is untestable without DNA. Germline CDR1 is SEHNR and CDR2 is FQNEAQ (reference sequence). The length of the CDR3 is 12 residues.

V is TRBV28 and J is TRBJ1-2. Looked up from germline, CDR1 is MDHEN and CDR2 is SYDVKM. The CDR3 loop spans 16 amino acids. CDR3 sequence reads: CASSLWEGSTRKGYTF.

This chain connects TRBV3-1 to TRBJ1-2; with no DNA, the TCRdb D assignment of TRBD1 cannot be verified. This CDR3 has 13 amino acids. Germline CDR1 and CDR2: LGHDT and YNNKEL (reference sequence). The CDR3 region is CASSRGQSYGYTF.

The V and J genes are TRBV5-4 and TRBJ1-1. Germline loops: CDR1 SGHNT, CDR2 YYREEE (reference sequence). CDR3 size: 14 residues. The CDR3 spells CASTLAGLNTEAFF.

The rearrangement joins TRBV6-5 to TRBJ2-7. CDR1 is MNHEY, CDR2 SVGAGI, per germline. The CDR3 extends over 14 amino acids. The CDR3 spells CASSYDTYSYEQYF.

The chain combines TRBV4-2 with TRBJ2-1; TCRdb designates TRBD1, a call that cannot be tested without DNA. Germline values: CDR1 LGHNA, CDR2 YNFKEQ. CDR3 length: 16 amino acids. CDR3 residues: CASSAGDRAHYNEQFF.

The chain joins TRBV18 to TRBJ2-7; TCRdb selects TRBD1, and the lack of DNA leaves this call unchecked. The CDR3 has 14 residues. CDR1 is KGHSH, CDR2 LQKENI, per germline. CDR3 sequence: CASSLTLDTYEQYF.

The chain is built from TRBV19 and TRBJ2-1; the D call from TCRdb, TRBD1, cannot be confirmed without DNA. This CDR3 contains 14 residues. Germline V gene data show CDR1 as LNHDA and CDR2 as SQIVND (reference sequence). CDR3 loop: CASSTPDRGFEQFF.

The J gene is TRBJ2-5, the V gene TRBV7-2; as DNA is missing, the TRBD2 call by TCRdb cannot be tested. Germline assignment: CDR1 SGHTA and CDR2 FQGNSA. The CDR3 has 16 residues. CDR3 sequence reads: CASSITSGGGLETQYF.

This chain connects TRBV20-1 to TRBJ1-2. From germline, CDR1 is DFQATT and CDR2 SNEGSKA (reference sequence). The CDR3 has 14 amino acids. CDR3: CSAPPTLWGDGYTF.

This sequence joins TRBV20-1 and TRBJ2-7; TCRdb indicates TRBD1, and absent DNA this call remains unverified. Germline CDR1 DFQATT, CDR2 SNEGSKA (reference sequence). The CDR3 contains 13 residues. This CDR3 is CSARGPTGKEQYF.

The V call is TRBV4-1, the J call TRBJ1-5; as DNA is missing, the TRBD1 call by TCRdb cannot be tested. The CDR3 sequence is 18 residues long. In germline, CDR1 is MGHRA, CDR2 YSYEKL. The CDR3 here is CASSRTGLNGQDNQPQHF.

This chain uses TRBV27 with TRBJ1-1; the D call from TCRdb, TRBD1, cannot be confirmed without DNA. The CDR3 runs 22 residues. Germline CDR1 MNHEY, CDR2 SMNVEV (reference sequence). The CDR3 protein is CASSFRRVFLGQTDSMNTEAFF.

CDR3 region: CASSVETSGVYNEQFF. The chain employs TRBV9 and TRBJ2-1; TCRdb returns TRBD2, unconfirmable since there is no DNA. CDR3 length equals 16 residues. CDR1 SGDLS and CDR2 YYNGEE come from the germline V gene.

The chain recombines TRBV11-1 with TRBJ2-7; with no DNA, the TCRdb D assignment of TRBD1 cannot be verified. CDR1 is SGHAT and CDR2 is FQDESV in the germline V gene (reference sequence). There are 15 residues in the CDR3. Here the CDR3 reads CASSFGQGVYTQQYF.

This sequence joins TRBV6-1 and TRBJ1-5. Germline V gives CDR1 MNHNS, CDR2 SASEGT. The CDR3 contains 13 residues. This CDR3 is CASSLTKDQPQHF.

This sequence joins TRBV2 and TRBJ2-2; the TRBD1 assignment by TCRdb is unverifiable without DNA. CDR1 SNHLY and CDR2 FYNNEI come from the germline V gene. This CDR3 is 14 amino acids long. The chain's CDR3 is CASMRDRTPGSCFF.

This chain links TRBV6-2 or TRBV6-3 with TRBJ2-7; TCRdb indicates TRBD2, and absent DNA this call remains unverified. This CDR3 comprises 15 residues. From germline, CDR1 is MNHEY and CDR2 SVGEGT. The CDR3 sequence: CASRPTLAGVYEQYF.

CDR3 sequence: CASSSGGSEQYF. This chain links TRBV6-2 or TRBV6-3 with TRBJ2-7; without DNA, the TCRdb call of TRBD1 cannot be checked. CDR1 is MNHEY and CDR2 is SVGEGT in the germline V gene. The CDR3 contains 12 residues.

V usage is TRBV5-1 and J usage is TRBJ1-2; TCRdb designates TRBD1, a call that cannot be tested without DNA. The CDR3 runs to 14 residues. Germline CDR1 is SGHRS and CDR2 is YFSETQ. Here the CDR3 reads CASSAGQGAKGYTF.

The J gene is TRBJ1-1, the V gene TRBV6-1; TCRdb's assignment of TRBD1 cannot be checked, as there is no DNA. This CDR3 is built from 14 residues. Per the germline V gene, CDR1 is MNHNS and CDR2 is SASEGT. The CDR3 protein is CASSRDRGQLEAFF.

The gene calls are TRBV13 and TRBJ2-7. CDR3 length equals 16 residues. The germline CDR1 and CDR2 sequences are PRHDT and FYEKMQ (reference sequence). The CDR3: CASSMGLAGGPYEQYF.

V gene TRBV29-1 combines with J gene TRBJ2-3; the TCRdb call, TRBD2, lacks DNA for checking. This CDR3 has 15 amino acids. The germline V gene has CDR1 SQVTM and CDR2 ANQGSEA. CDR3: CSVGPSGGGTDTQYF.